The T cell receptor beta chain described here comes from a study of shared clonotypes between healthy human individuals. Whole-study findings and limits: Represented genetic and exposure-history diversity was restricted by having few donors.

Worth noting for this clone: Its antigen is not known.

The CDR3 has 14 residues. Trimming removed 0 bases from V and 7 bases from J, with 12 bases in between. Germline CDR1 reads SGHAT; CDR2 reads FQNNGV. Roughly 200 ng DNA, about 28,000 T cell genomes, went into each sorted-subset replicate PCR. Sequencing was performed with immunoSEQ multiplex PCR; in TCRdb, only in-frame clones are kept and a portion is missing. The table lists around 1.1 million clones, about four fifths of them singletons. The sequenced material came from memory CD4+ T cells from PBMCs. Subset described: CD45RA-negative fraction. V usage is TRBV11-2 and J usage is TRBJ2-5; D is unresolved. The origin of this receptor is a man aged 18-30 years in good health. Some clones in this sample may be carry-over from other donors' samples. As DNA, the CDR3 is TGTGCCAGCAGCTTAGAAGGTAGCCCTTGGACCCAGTACTTC. Amino acids: CASSLEGSPWTQYF.